This entry lists 18 T cell receptor beta chains sequenced from one sample in a study of shared clonotypes between healthy human individuals. Using immunoSEQ multiplex PCR, the repertoire was profiled, and TCRdb retains in-frame clones only, with some absent. The sample includes roughly 640,000 clones, about 96% seen only once; the top ten take 0.055% to 0.07%. Material: naive CD4+ T cells sorted from blood. This sample's subset: CD45RA+ positively selected. The source of these receptors is a woman aged 30 to 39 in good health.

CDR3 amino acids: CASSIKTGTGTYEQYF. DNA of the CDR3: TGTGCCAGTAGTATCAAAACCGGGACGGGAACCTACGAGCAGTACTTC. The V gene is TRBV19, the J gene TRBJ2-7, with D perhaps being TRBD1 or TRBD2 (5 bases each). The V gene lost 3 bases and the J gene lost 2 bases, with 17 bases spanning the gap. Germline CDR1 LNHDA, CDR2 SQIVND (reference sequence). This CDR3 has 16 amino acids. Together with reference TRBV19 and TRBJ2-7, the CDR3 gives the full variable domain: DGGITQSPKYLFRKEGQNVTLSCEQNLNHDAMYWYRQDPGQGLRLIYYSQIVNDFQKGDIAEGYSVSREKKESFPLTVTSAQKNPTAFYLCASSIKTGTGTYEQYFGPGTRLTVT.

This chain links TRBV6-1 with TRBJ1-1, with a weak D call TRBD1 (5 bases). Trimming cost V 1 base and J 0 bases, with 12 bases left between them. Germline V gene data show CDR1 as MNHNS and CDR2 as SASEGT. The CDR3 totals 16 residues. The DNA for the CDR3 is TGTGCCAGCAGTGAAGACTTCAGGGCTATGAACACTGAAGCTTTCTTT. Protein product: CASSEDFRAMNTEAFF.

The genes are TRBV23-1 and TRBJ2-6; D call uncertain. TRBV23-1 is noted as an ORF with a role that remains uncertain. V lost 6 bases, J lost 0 bases, and 21 bases lay in between. The CDR3 contains 19 residues. The CDR3: CASRILRWKPTSGANVLTF. In DNA form, the CDR3 reads TGCGCCAGCAGAATCCTGAGGTGGAAACCGACCTCTGGGGCCAACGTCCTGACTTTC.

The V gene is TRBV6-1, the J gene TRBJ2-7; 9 positions match TRBD1. The CDR3 has 15 residues. Germline assignment: CDR1 MNHNS and CDR2 SASEGT. Trimming took 8 bases from V and 3 from J; bases not matched to a gene: 11. In nucleotides, the CDR3 is TGTGCCAGCCACTGGGTCGGGACAGGGATCTACGAGCAGTACTTC. Encoded protein: CASHWVGTGIYEQYF.

This sequence joins TRBV5-6 and TRBJ2-7; 7 bases fit TRBD2. The CDR3 loop spans 15 amino acids. In germline, CDR1 is SGHDT, CDR2 YYEEEE. The trim removed 2 bases at V and 6 bases at J, leaving 11 bases unmatched. This CDR3 reads CASSFGGSRVSEQYF. The CDR3 nucleotides read TGTGCCAGCAGCTTTGGCGGGAGTCGAGTCTCCGAGCAGTACTTC.

The CDR3 sequence is CASSLGSAILNEQFF. The CDR3 bases are TGTGCCAGCAGCTTAGGAAGCGCCATACTCAATGAGCAGTTCTTC. The chain combines TRBV7-9 with TRBJ2-1; D ambiguous. The CDR3 sequence is 15 residues long. Trimming took 1 base from V and 6 from J, leaving 13 bases between them. Germline V gene data show CDR1 as SEHNR and CDR2 as FQNEAQ (reference sequence).

The DNA of the CDR3 is TGTGCCAGCAGTGACCCGGCAGGGGGCAATCAGCCCCAGCATTTT. Its translation: CASSDPAGGNQPQHF. The chain links TRBV6-6 to TRBJ1-5, with a tentative D call TRBD1 (6 bases). CDR3 size: 15 residues. V lost 5 bases and J lost 2, with 13 bases in between. The germline gives CDR1 MNHNY, CDR2 SVGAGI (reference sequence).

This chain joins TRBV9 and TRBJ2-1; weak D call: TRBD1 (6 bases). Deletions cut 0 bases from V and 5 bases from J, with 12 bases between. The CDR3 sequence is 15 residues long. The germline V gene encodes CDR1 SGDLS and CDR2 YYNGEE. The CDR3 region has the DNA TGTGCCAGCAGCGTAGGTGGGACAACGGACAATGAGCAGTTCTTC. It yields the protein CASSVGGTTDNEQFF. The full variable domain, its missing parts supplied by reference TRBV9 and TRBJ2-1, is DSGVTQTPKHLITATGQRVTLRCSPRSGDLSVYWYQQSLDQGLQFLIQYYNGEERAKGNILERFSAQQFPDLHSELNLSSLELGDSALYFCASSVGGTTDNEQFFGPGTRLTVL.

With respect to this clone: At the DNA level, this CDR3 is encoded by other sequences in the same sample as well. The chain links TRBV28 to TRBJ1-1; D is unclear. CDR1 is MDHEN, CDR2 SYDVKM, per germline. This CDR3 contains 11 residues. The ends were cut back, 3 bases at V and 4 bases at J, with 3 bases in the middle. The CDR3 reads CASSFFTEAFF. The CDR3 bases are TGTGCCAGCAGTTTTTTCACTGAAGCTTTCTTT.

This chain uses TRBV11-2 with TRBJ2-7; 11 bases are a match to TRBD2. Germline loops: CDR1 SGHAT, CDR2 FQNNGV. CDR3 length: 16 residues. The V gene end was trimmed by 4 bases and the J gene end by 2 bases; junction bases not matched to a gene: 7. CDR3 sequence: CASSWVAGGGAYEQYF. The CDR3 coding sequence is TGTGCCAGCAGCTGGGTAGCGGGAGGGGGGGCCTACGAGCAGTACTTC.

This clone was counted once. A read error may account for a junction end that differs from germline. Different DNA sequences within this sample yield the same CDR3. The CDR3 is CASSAAGGRADTQYF. The DNA of the CDR3 is TGTGCCAGCAGTGCGGCGGGAGGCCGGGCAGATACGCAGTATTTC. J is TRBJ2-3 and V is TRBV2, with TRBD2 matching 8 bases. This CDR3 is built from 15 residues. CDR1 is SNHLY, CDR2 FYNNEI, per germline.

V and J are TRBV19 and TRBJ2-2; TRBD2 aligns across 10 bases. Germline CDR1 and CDR2: LNHDA and SQIVND (reference sequence). Unmatched junction bases numbered 6, after V lost 4 bases and J lost 4 bases. The CDR3 runs to 16 residues. The CDR3 region is CASSTGLAISTGELFF. The DNA of the CDR3 is TGTGCCAGTAGTACGGGACTAGCGATTAGCACCGGGGAGCTGTTTTTT.

This clone occurred once. In DNA, the CDR3 is TGTGCCAGCAGACCTTGGACAGGGGGGACCTACGAGCAGTACTTC. Translation: CASRPWTGGTYEQYF. The rearrangement joins TRBV28 to TRBJ2-7; 10 bases agree with TRBD1. Trimming took 6 bases from V and 2 from J; bases not matched to a gene: 7. The CDR3 covers 15 residues. The germline V gene encodes CDR1 MDHEN and CDR2 SYDVKM.

The V call is TRBV11-3, the J call TRBJ2-1, with TRBD1 identical over 9 bases. This CDR3 is built from 15 residues. V lost 1 base, J lost 7 bases, and 5 bases stayed unmatched. From germline, CDR1 is SGHNT and CDR2 YENEEA. The CDR3 coding sequence is TGTGCCAGCAGCTTAGCGGTACAGGGGGCGAATGAGCAGTTCTTC. It codes for CASSLAVQGANEQFF.

CDR3: CASSGTTGGGRNIQYF. CDR3 in DNA: TGTGCCAGCAGTGGCACTACAGGGGGCGGGAGGAACATTCAGTACTTC. The rearrangement links TRBV25-1 to TRBJ2-4, with D possibly TRBD1 on 9 matching bases. The ends were cut back, 4 bases at V and 7 bases at J, with 20 bases in the middle. Germline V gene data show CDR1 as MGHDK and CDR2 as SYGVNS. The CDR3 runs to 16 residues.

The chain has TRBV18 and TRBJ2-3; the D is unclear. V gave up 2 bases and J gave up 3 bases, with 9 bases separating them. The germline gives CDR1 KGHSH, CDR2 LQKENI. The CDR3 runs to 14 residues. This CDR3 is CASSPSSPTDTQYF. As DNA, the CDR3 is TGTGCCAGCTCACCATCCTCGCCTACAGATACGCAGTATTTT.

This chain joins TRBV7-8 and TRBJ2-3; 8 positions agree with TRBD1. Trimming at V came to 1 base and at J to 2 bases, leaving 8 bases not matched to a gene. CDR1 is SGHVS and CDR2 is FQNEAQ in the germline V gene. The CDR3 loop spans 17 amino acids. CDR3 nucleotides: TGTGCCAGCAGCTTAGAGTCGGGACAGGAAAACACAGATACGCAGTATTTT. As protein: CASSLESGQENTDTQYF.

This clone was seen a handful of times. Other nucleotide sequences from this sample produce the same CDR3. V usage is TRBV6-5 and J usage is TRBJ2-2; D not resolved. The CDR3 is 12 amino acids. Germline V CDR1 and CDR2: MNHEY, SVGAGI. V shed 3 bases and J shed 2 bases, with 1 base lying between them. The CDR3 nucleotides are TGTGCCAGCAGTTATAACACCGGGGAGCTGTTTTTT. The encoded protein is CASSYNTGELFF.